This TCR beta chain is from a study of T-cell memory formation after mild COVID-19. Each CDR3 protein gets one entry after TCRdb re-called the 5' RACE reads with MiXCR. The sample shows a few hundred thousand distinct CDR3 sequences, roughly 18% of them seen only once. As concerns this clonotype: Antigen unknown.

General observations from the study: Detection of some responders pre-infection suggested pre-existing cross-reactive memory T cells participated.

Germline V gene lookup returns CDR1 SGHKS and CDR2 YYEKEE (reference sequence). V shed 6 bases and J shed 1 base, with 10 bases lying between them. This CDR3 is 14 amino acids long. The V gene is TRBV5-5, the J gene TRBJ1-4; D might be TRBD1 (5 bases). Source material: PBMCs or a T cell subset sorted from them (not recorded which). This TCR came from a man between 18 and 35 years old who had mild COVID-19 (a few samples of this study predate the infection). Cell type and time point are not known. The CDR3 sequence: CASTLRGTNEKLFF. The CDR3 DNA follows: TGTGCCAGCACATTAAGGGGAACTAATGAAAAACTGTTTTTT.